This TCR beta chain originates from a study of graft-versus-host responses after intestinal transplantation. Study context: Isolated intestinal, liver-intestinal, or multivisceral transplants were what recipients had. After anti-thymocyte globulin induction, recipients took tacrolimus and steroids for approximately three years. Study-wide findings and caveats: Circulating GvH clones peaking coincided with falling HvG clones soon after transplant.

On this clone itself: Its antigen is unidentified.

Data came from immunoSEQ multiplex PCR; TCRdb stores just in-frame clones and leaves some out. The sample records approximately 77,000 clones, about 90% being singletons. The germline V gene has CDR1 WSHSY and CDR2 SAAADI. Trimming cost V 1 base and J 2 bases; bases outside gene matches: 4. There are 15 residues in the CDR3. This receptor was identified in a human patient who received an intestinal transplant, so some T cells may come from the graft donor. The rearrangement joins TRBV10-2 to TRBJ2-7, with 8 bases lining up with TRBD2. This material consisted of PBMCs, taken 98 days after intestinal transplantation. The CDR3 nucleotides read TGCGCCAGCAGTGAGTGGCGGGAGGTAACCTACGAGCAGTACTTC. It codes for CASSEWREVTYEQYF.